The entry that follows covers one T cell receptor beta chain sequence. The antigen is not known. Each CD8+ T cell subset was sorted in triplicate, some 270,000 cells each. The sample is drawn from a study of CXCR3-negative and CXCR3-positive naive CD8 T cells. Study-wide findings and caveats: More hydrophobic TRB CDR3s were found in CXCR3-positive naive cells than in CXCR3-negative naive cells. TRBV-TRBJ usage was alike in naive CXCR3-negative and CXCR3-positive cells but differed in memory cells.

TRB cDNA libraries were made by UMI-labeled 5' RACE. TCRdb re-called the 5' RACE reads; one entry per CDR3 protein, DNA not given. This table lists tens of thousands of distinct CDR3 sequences. The length of the CDR3 is 14 residues. The sequence was collected from a human donor in good health. Some clones in this sample may be carry-over from other donors' samples. This chain uses TRBV12-3 or TRBV12-4 with TRBJ2-5. Sequenced material: naive CXCR3- CD8+ T cells from blood. Subset reported: CD45RO-CCR7+CD27+CD95- naive CD8+ T cells lacking CXCR3 (TNR3-). CDR3 sequence reads: CASSLAGVLETQYF.